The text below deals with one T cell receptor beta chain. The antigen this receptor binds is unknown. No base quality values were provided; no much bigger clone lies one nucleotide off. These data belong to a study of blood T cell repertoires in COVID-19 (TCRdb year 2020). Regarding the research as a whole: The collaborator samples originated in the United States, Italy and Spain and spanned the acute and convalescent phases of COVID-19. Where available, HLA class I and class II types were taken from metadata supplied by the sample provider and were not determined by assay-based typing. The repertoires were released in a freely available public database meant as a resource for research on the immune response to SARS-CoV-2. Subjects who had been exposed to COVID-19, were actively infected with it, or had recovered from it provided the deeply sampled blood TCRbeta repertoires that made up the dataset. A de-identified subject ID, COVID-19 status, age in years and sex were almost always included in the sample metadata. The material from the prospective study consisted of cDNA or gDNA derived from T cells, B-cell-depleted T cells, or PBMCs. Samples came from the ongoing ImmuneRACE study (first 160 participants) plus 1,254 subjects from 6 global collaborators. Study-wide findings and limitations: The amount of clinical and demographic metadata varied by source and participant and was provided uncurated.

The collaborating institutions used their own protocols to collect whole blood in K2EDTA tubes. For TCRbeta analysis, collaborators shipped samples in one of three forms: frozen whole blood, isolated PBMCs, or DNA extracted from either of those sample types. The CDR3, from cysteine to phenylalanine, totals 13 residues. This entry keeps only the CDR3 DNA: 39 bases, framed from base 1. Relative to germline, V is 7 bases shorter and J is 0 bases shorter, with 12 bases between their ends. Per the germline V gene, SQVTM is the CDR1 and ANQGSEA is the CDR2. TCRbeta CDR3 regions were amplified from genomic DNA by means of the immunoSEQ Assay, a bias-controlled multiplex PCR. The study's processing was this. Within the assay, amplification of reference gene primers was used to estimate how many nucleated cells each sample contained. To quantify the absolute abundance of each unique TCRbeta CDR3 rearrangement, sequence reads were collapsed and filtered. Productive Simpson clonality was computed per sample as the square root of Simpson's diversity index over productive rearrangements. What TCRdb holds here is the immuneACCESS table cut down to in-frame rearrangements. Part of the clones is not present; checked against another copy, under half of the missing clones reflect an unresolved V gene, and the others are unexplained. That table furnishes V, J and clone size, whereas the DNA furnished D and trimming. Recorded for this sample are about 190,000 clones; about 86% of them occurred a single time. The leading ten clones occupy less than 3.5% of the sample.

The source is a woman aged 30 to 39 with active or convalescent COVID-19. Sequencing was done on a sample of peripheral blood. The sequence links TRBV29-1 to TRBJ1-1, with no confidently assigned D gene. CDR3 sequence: CSAALGVNTEAFF. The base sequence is TGCAGCGCGGCCTTGGGAGTGAACACTGAAGCTTTCTTT.